This T cell receptor beta chain was sequenced during a study of cytomegalovirus exposure and HLA in healthy donors. About the research overall: Within the Caucasian-associated ancestry cluster were roughly 82% of the 398 genotyped donors.

This clone showed up just once. Its specificity is not known. Findings of the study overall: TCR beta V- and J-gene trimming was later associated with a missense DCLRE1C variant. In a later analysis, at a false discovery rate of 0.05, under 20,000 TCR beta sequences matched HLA alleles. Researchers counted around 180 TCR beta chains as cytomegalovirus-associated.

PCR was performed using 60 Vbeta and 13 Jbeta primers. Libraries were prepared by immunoSEQ multiplex PCR; TCRdb keeps only in-frame clonotypes and omits some of them. The data show over 150,000 clones, with roughly 70% seen just once and 2.8% held by the top ten. The germline V gene has CDR1 MNHEY and CDR2 SVGAGI. The CDR3 extends over 14 amino acids. The V end lost 2 bases, the J end lost 11 bases, and 18 bases lay between the germline ends. The source of this sequence is a woman aged 25 to 45 in good health and CMV-seronegative. The source material was PBMCs. The J gene is TRBJ2-5, the V gene TRBV6-5, with D perhaps matching TRBD2 (5 bases). The CDR3 here is CASSYRDRFWEQYF. The CDR3 nucleotides are TGTGCCAGCAGTTACCGGGATCGCTTTTGGGAGCAGTACTTC.